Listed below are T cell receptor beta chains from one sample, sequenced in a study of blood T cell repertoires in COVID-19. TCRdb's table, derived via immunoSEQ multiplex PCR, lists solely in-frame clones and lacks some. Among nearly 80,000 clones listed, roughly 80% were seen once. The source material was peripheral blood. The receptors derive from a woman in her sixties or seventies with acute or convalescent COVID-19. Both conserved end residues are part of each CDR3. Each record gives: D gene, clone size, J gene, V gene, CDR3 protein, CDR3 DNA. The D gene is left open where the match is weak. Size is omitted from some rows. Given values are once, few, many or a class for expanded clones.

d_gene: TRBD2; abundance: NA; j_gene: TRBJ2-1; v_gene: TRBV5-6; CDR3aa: CASSLGEGHHEQFF; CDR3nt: TGTGCCAGCAGCTTGGGGGAGGGCCATCATGAGCAGTTCTTC
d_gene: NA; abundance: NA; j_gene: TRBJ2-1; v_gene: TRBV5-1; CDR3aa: CASSLDLQASYNEQFF; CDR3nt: TGCGCCAGCAGCTTGGACCTCCAAGCGAGTTACAATGAGCAGTTCTTC
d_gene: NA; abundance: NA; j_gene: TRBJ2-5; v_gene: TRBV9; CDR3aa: CASDRRGSGTQYF; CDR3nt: TGTGCCAGCGACCGGAGGGGCTCGGGGACCCAGTACTTC
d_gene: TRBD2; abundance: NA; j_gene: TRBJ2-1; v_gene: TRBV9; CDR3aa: CASSPRTSQGNEQFF; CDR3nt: TGTGCCAGCAGCCCCCGGACTAGCCAAGGCAATGAGCAGTTCTTC
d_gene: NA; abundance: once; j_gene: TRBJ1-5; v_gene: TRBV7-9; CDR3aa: CASSNYIQGYNQPQHF; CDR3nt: TGTGCCAGCAGCAACTATATTCAGGGTTACAATCAGCCCCAGCATTTT
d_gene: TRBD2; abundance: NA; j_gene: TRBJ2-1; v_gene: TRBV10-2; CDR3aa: CASSETSGSHHNEQFF; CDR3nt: TGCGCCAGCAGCGAGACTAGCGGGAGTCACCACAATGAGCAGTTCTTC
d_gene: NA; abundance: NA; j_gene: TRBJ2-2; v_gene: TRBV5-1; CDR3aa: CASSLKTTNTGELFF; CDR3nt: TGCGCCAGCAGCTTGAAGACAACGAACACCGGGGAGCTGTTTTTT
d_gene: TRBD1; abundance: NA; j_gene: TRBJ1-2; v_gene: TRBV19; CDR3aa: CASTPRQGANYGYTF; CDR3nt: TGTGCCAGTACCCCTCGACAGGGAGCTAACTATGGCTACACCTTC
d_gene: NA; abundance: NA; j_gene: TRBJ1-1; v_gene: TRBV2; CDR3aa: CASSVGGGTTEAFF; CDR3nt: TGTGCCAGCAGTGTTGGGGGGGGGACGACTGAAGCTTTCTTT
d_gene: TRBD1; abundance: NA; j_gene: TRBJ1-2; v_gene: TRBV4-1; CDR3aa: CASSPQGENYGYTF; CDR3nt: TGCGCCAGCAGCCCCCAGGGGGAGAACTATGGCTACACCTTC
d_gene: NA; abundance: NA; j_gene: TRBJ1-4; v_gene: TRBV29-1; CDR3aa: CSVERTDGEKLFF; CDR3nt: TGCAGCGTTGAACGGACTGACGGAGAAAAACTGTTTTTT
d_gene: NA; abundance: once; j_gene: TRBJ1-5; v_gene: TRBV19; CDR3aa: CASSRGTNSNQPQHF; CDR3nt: TGTGCCAGTAGTAGAGGAACTAATAGCAATCAGCCCCAGCATTTT
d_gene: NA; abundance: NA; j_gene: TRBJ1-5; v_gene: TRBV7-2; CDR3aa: CASSLEATVNQPQHF; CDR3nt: TGTGCCAGCAGCTTAGAGGCTACAGTCAATCAGCCCCAGCATTTT
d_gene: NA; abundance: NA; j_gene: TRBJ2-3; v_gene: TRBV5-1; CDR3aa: CASSLGPLGGRTDTQYF; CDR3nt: TGCGCCAGCAGCTTGGGCCCCTTAGGGGGACGGACAGATACGCAGTATTTT
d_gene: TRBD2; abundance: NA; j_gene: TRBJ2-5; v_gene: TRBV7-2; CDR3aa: CASSTTSGAGGTQYF; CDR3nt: TGTGCCAGCAGCACCACTAGCGGTGCTGGCGGGACCCAGTACTTC
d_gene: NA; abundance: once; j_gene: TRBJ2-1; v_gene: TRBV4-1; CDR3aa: CASSQDSRASSNEQFF; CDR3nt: TGCGCCAGCAGCCAAGATAGTAGGGCTAGCAGCAATGAGCAGTTCTTC
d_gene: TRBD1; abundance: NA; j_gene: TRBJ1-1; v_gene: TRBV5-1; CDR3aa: CASNPTRGSMNTEAFF; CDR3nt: TGCGCCAGCAACCCCACCAGGGGGTCCATGAACACTGAAGCTTTCTTT